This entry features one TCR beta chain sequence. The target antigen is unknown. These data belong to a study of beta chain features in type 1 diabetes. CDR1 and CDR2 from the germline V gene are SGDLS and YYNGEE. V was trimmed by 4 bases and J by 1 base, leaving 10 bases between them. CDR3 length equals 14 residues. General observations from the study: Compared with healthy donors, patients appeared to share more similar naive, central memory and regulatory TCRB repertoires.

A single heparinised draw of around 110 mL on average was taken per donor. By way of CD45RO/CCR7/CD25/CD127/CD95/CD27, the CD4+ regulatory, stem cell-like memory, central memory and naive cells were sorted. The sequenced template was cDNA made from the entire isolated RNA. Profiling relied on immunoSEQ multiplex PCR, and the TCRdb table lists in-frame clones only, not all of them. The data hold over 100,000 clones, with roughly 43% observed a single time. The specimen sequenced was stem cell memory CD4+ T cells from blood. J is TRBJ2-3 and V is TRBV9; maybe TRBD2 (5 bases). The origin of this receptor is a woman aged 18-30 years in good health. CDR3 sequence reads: CASSPRTGTDTQYF. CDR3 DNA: TGTGCCAGCAGCCCCAGGACTGGCACAGATACGCAGTATTTT. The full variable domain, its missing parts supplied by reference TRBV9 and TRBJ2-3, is DSGVTQTPKHLITATGQRVTLRCSPRSGDLSVYWYQQSLDQGLQFLIQYYNGEERAKGNILERFSAQQFPDLHSELNLSSLELGDSALYFCASSPRTGTDTQYFGPGTRLTVL.